This T cell receptor (beta chain) was captured in a study of T cell responses to AZD1222 COVID-19 vaccine. The germline V gene has CDR1 SGHNT and CDR2 YENEEA. The CDR3 spans 12 residues. Trimming took off 0 bases at V and 8 bases at J, with 7 bases between the two ends. Libraries were prepared by immunoSEQ multiplex PCR; TCRdb keeps only in-frame clonotypes and omits some of them. This sample yields approximately 100,000 clones, of which 87% are seen a single time; more than 15% belongs to the top ten. Sequenced material: peripheral blood, taken on day 0 of AZD1222 vaccination. This TCR derives from an adult in good health. This rearrangement joins TRBV11-3 to TRBJ1-1; D is undetermined. CDR3: CASSLDGFEAFF. The CDR3 DNA follows: TGTGCCAGCAGCTTAGACGGATTCGAAGCTTTCTTT.